These T cell receptor beta chains were read from a single sample in a study of shared clonotypes between healthy human individuals. Here immunoSEQ multiplex PCR was the method, and the copy in TCRdb shows in-frame clones only, minus some. The sample includes some 1 million clones, approximately 68% of them seen just once. Source material: memory CD4+ T cells sorted from blood. The source of these receptors is a man between 18 and 35 years old in good health. Both conserved end residues are part of each CDR3. A D gene is named only where the DNA matches it firmly. The size field is filled for only some rows; it gives once, few, many or a size class.

TRBJ1-4	few	TRBV7-8	-	CASSPTGQTNEKLFF	TGTGCCAGCAGCCCTACGGGTCAAACTAATGAAAAACTGTTTTTT
TRBJ1-3	-	TRBV6-1	-	CASSRGATGNTIYF	TGTGCCAGCAGTCGGGGGGCTACTGGAAACACCATATATTTT
TRBJ2-1	-	TRBV6-5	-	CASSYSQGIRNEQFF	TGTGCCAGCAGTTACTCACAGGGAATAAGGAATGAGCAGTTCTTC
TRBJ2-3	-	TRBV5-6	-	CASSPLAREEDTQYF	TGTGCCAGCAGCCCGCTCGCTAGGGAGGAAGATACGCAGTATTTT
TRBJ1-2	-	TRBV6-1	TRBD1	CASSEKGQGADGYTF	TGTGCCAGCAGTGAAAAGGGACAGGGGGCGGACGGCTACACCTTC
TRBJ2-2	few	TRBV5-1	-	CASSLVAALVNTGELFF	TGCGCCAGCAGCTTGGTGGCAGCTTTGGTGAACACCGGGGAGCTGTTTTTT
TRBJ2-5	-	TRBV9	TRBD1	CASSVGFTGGDQETQYF	TGTGCCAGCAGCGTAGGTTTTACAGGGGGCGACCAAGAGACCCAGTACTTC
TRBJ2-5	many	TRBV10-1	TRBD1	CASSSQGAWGETQYF	TGCGCCAGCAGTTCACAGGGGGCTTGGGGAGAGACCCAGTACTTC
TRBJ1-4	-	TRBV30	-	CAWSHKTTNEKLFF	TGTGCCTGGAGTCACAAGACGACTAATGAAAAACTGTTTTTT
TRBJ2-5	once	TRBV7-3	-	CASSLRWDYQETQYF	TGTGCCAGCAGCTTAAGATGGGACTACCAAGAGACCCAGTACTTC
TRBJ2-1	few	TRBV21-1	-	CASSKAHRLIWTYNEQFF	TGTGCCAGCAGCAAAGCCCATCGACTTATATGGACCTACAATGAGCAGTTCTTC
TRBJ2-5	once	TRBV11-2	-	CASSLDGKRVETQYF	TGTGCCAGCAGCTTAGATGGGAAGAGGGTCGAGACCCAGTACTTC
TRBJ2-5	-	TRBV2	TRBD1	CASSARTGQETQYF	TGTGCCAGCAGCGCCAGGACAGGGCAAGAGACCCAGTACTTC
TRBJ1-3	-	TRBV7-8	-	CASSAQQEVSGNTIYF	TGTGCCAGCAGCGCGCAACAGGAAGTCTCTGGAAACACCATATATTTT
TRBJ2-1	few	TRBV27	-	CASSLLGKDEQFF	TGTGCCAGCAGTTTATTAGGGAAGGATGAGCAGTTCTTC
TRBJ1-2	-	TRBV19	-	CASWDGWDYGYTF	TGTGCCAGTTGGGACGGTTGGGACTATGGCTACACCTTC
TRBJ1-5	-	TRBV7-9	TRBD1	CASSLGDRGRHQASQPQHF	TGTGCCAGCAGCTTAGGGGACAGGGGGCGGCATCAAGCATCACAGCCCCAGCATTTT
TRBJ1-6	-	TRBV10-3	-	CAISENIRSAPLHF	TGTGCCATCAGTGAGAATATCAGGTCTGCACCCCTCCACTTT
TRBJ2-3	few	TRBV7-9	-	CASSLAPGLEADTQYF	TGTGCCAGCAGCTTGGCACCGGGCTTAGAAGCAGATACGCAGTATTTT
TRBJ1-6	few	TRBV6-5	-	CASRDEVYSPLHF	TGTGCCAGCAGGGATGAGGTCTATTCACCCCTCCACTTT
TRBJ2-5	-	TRBV5-1	TRBD1	CASSLLGQGQETQYF	TGCGCCAGCAGCTTGCTGGGACAGGGACAAGAGACCCAGTACTTC
TRBJ1-3	-	TRBV7-9	-	CASSVMAFSGNTIYF	TGTGCCAGCAGCGTTATGGCGTTCTCTGGAAACACCATATATTTT
TRBJ2-2	-	TRBV7-2	TRBD1	CASSTNRGNTGELFF	TGTGCCAGCAGCACAAACAGGGGAAACACCGGGGAGCTGTTTTTT
TRBJ2-5	-	TRBV5-1	-	CASRGSNGETQYF	TGCGCCAGCCGCGGTTCTAACGGAGAGACCCAGTACTTC
TRBJ1-4	-	TRBV14	-	CASSQSMGPFPLGEKLFF	TGTGCCAGCAGCCAGTCTATGGGGCCCTTTCCTTTGGGGGAAAAACTGTTTTTT
TRBJ1-1	-	TRBV27	-	CASSLRGGNTEAFF	TGTGCCAGCAGTTTAAGAGGCGGGAACACTGAAGCTTTCTTT
TRBJ1-2	-	TRBV11-2	-	CASSYQGTGYTF	TGTGCCAGCAGTTACCAGGGGACGGGCTACACCTTC
TRBJ1-3	-	TRBV11-2	TRBD1	CASSLDFGTGVISGNTIYF	TGTGCCAGCAGCTTAGATTTCGGGACAGGGGTTATCTCTGGAAACACCATATATTTT
TRBJ2-7	-	TRBV6-1	-	CASSEGEGLLFPEQYF	TGTGCCAGCAGTGAAGGTGAAGGGTTGCTATTTCCCGAGCAGTACTTC
TRBJ2-3	-	TRBV10-3	-	CAISQDSLTTDTQYF	TGTGCCATCAGTCAGGACAGCCTCACCACAGATACGCAGTATTTT
TRBJ2-3	-	TRBV4-3	TRBD2	CASSPGLASIDTQYF	TGCGCCAGCAGCCCCGGACTAGCGAGCATTGATACGCAGTATTTT
TRBJ2-1	-	TRBV27	-	CASSSKSYNEQFF	TGTGCCAGCAGTTCGAAGTCCTACAATGAGCAGTTCTTC
TRBJ1-3	-	TRBV10-2	-	CASSERQGFGNTIYF	TGCGCCAGCAGTGAGCGGCAGGGCTTCGGAAACACCATATATTTT
TRBJ1-4	-	TRBV5-6	-	CASSFGDQGAGKLFF	TGTGCCAGCAGCTTCGGGGACCAAGGAGCGGGGAAACTGTTTTTT
TRBJ2-7	-	TRBV19	TRBD1	CASSIGDRSSYEQYF	TGTGCCAGTAGTATAGGGGACAGGAGCTCCTACGAGCAGTACTTC
TRBJ1-4	-	TRBV28	TRBD1	CASSSVSNRGGVKLFF	TGTGCCAGCAGTTCGGTCTCAAACAGGGGGGGGGTAAAACTGTTTTTT
TRBJ2-2	-	TRBV5-6	-	CASSLYYGGKTGELFF	TGTGCCAGCAGCCTCTACTACGGGGGCAAGACCGGGGAGCTGTTTTTT
TRBJ1-4	few	TRBV27	-	CASSWGGVNEKLFF	TGTGCCAGCAGTTGGGGGGGAGTTAATGAAAAACTGTTTTTT
TRBJ2-2	-	TRBV9	TRBD1	CASSVGSDRGNTGELFF	TGTGCCAGCAGCGTAGGCTCGGACAGGGGGAACACCGGGGAGCTGTTTTTT